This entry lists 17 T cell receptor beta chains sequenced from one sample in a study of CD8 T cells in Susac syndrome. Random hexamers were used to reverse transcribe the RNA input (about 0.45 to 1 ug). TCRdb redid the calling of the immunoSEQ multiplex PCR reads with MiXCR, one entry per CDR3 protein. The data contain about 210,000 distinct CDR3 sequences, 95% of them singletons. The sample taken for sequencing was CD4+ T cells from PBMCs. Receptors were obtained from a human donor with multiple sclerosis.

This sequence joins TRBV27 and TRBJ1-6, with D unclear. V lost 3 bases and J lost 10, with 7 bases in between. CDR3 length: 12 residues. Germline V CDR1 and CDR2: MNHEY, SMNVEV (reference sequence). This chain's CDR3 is CASSFSGSPLHF. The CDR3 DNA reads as TGTGCCAGCAGTTTCTCCGGGTCACCCCTCCACTTT.

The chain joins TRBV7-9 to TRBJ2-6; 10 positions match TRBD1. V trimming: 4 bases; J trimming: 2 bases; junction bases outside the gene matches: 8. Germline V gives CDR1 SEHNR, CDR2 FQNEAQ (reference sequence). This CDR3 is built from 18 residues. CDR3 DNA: TGTGCCAGCAGCTCCGGAACCGGGACAGGGGCTGGGGCCAACGTCCTGACTTTC. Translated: CASSSGTGTGAGANVLTF.

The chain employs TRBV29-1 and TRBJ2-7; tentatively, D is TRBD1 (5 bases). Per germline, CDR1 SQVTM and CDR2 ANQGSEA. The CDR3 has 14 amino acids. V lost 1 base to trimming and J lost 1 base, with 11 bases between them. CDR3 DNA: TGCAGCGTTGAAGTGTGGGGCTCGTCCTACGAGCAGTACTTC. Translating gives CSVEVWGSSYEQYF.

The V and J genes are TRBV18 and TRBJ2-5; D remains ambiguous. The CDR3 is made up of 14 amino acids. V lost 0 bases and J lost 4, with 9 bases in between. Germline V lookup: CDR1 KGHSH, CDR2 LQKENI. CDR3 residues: CASSPPSRRETQYF. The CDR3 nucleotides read TGTGCCAGCTCACCACCTTCTCGAAGAGAGACCCAGTACTTC.

As DNA, the CDR3 is TGCAGTGCTAGAGACAGAGCCCAAGGGGGCTATGGCTACACCTTC. Protein product: CSARDRAQGGYGYTF. V is TRBV20-1 and J is TRBJ1-2, with D tentatively TRBD1 (6 bases). Germline-derived CDR1 and CDR2 are DFQATT and SNEGSKA (reference sequence). The CDR3 is 15 amino acids. V shed 0 bases and J shed 4 bases, with 15 bases lying between them.

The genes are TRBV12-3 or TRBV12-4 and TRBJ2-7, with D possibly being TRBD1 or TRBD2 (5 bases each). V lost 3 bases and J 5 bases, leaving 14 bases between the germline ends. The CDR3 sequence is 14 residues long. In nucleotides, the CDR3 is TGTGCCAGCAGTTTCCTGACGGGACGTGACGAGCAGTACTTC. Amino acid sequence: CASSFLTGRDEQYF.

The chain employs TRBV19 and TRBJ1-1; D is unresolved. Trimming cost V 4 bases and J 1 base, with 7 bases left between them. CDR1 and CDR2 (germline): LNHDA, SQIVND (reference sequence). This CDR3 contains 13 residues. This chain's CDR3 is CASSKLSNTEAFF. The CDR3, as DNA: TGTGCCAGTAGTAAGTTATCGAACACTGAAGCTTTCTTT.

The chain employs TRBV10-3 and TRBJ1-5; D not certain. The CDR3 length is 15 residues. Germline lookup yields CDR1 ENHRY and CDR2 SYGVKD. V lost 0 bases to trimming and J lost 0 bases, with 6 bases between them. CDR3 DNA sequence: TGTGCCATCAGTGAGTCGGGCCTTAGCAATCAGCCCCAGCATTTT. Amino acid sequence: CAISESGLSNQPQHF.

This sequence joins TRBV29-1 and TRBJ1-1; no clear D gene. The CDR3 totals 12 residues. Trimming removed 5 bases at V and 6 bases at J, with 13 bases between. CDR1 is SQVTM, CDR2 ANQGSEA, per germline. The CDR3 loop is CSVRTGDPEAFF. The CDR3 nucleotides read TGCAGCGTTCGGACTGGGGATCCTGAAGCTTTCTTT.

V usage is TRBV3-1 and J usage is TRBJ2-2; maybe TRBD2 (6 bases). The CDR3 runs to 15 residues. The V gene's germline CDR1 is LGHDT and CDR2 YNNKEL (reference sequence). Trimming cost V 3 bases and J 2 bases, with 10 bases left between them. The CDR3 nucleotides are TGTGCCAGCAGCCACGGGGGTAGCAACACCGGGGAGCTGTTTTTT. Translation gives CASSHGGSNTGELFF.

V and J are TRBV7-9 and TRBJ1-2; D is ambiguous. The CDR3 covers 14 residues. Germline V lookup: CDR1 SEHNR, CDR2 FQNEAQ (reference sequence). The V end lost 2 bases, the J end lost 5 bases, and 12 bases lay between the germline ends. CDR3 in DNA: TGTGCCAGCAGCTTAAAAGTAGGGTCGTATGGCTACACCTTC. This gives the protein CASSLKVGSYGYTF.

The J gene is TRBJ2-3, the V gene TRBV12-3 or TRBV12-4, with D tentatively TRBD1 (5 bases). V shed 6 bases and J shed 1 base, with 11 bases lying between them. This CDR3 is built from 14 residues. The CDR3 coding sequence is TGTGCCAGCAGCTTGAACAGGCGCACAGATACGCAGTATTTT. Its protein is CASSLNRRTDTQYF.

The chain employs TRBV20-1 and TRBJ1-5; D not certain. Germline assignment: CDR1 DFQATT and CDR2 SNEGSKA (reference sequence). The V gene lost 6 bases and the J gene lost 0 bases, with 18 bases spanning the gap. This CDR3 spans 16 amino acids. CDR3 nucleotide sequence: TGCAGTGCGCTACTTCCGAGGCGGGATAGCAATCAGCCCCAGCATTTT. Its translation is CSALLPRRDSNQPQHF.

The CDR3 here is CASSFRTSGRVATSYNEQFF. CDR3 in DNA: TGTGCCAGCAGCTTCCGGACTAGCGGGAGGGTCGCCACATCCTACAATGAGCAGTTCTTC. The chain links TRBV3-1 to TRBJ2-1, with TRBD2 identical over 15 bases. This CDR3 is built from 20 residues. The V and J ends lost 5 bases and 1 base, in that order; junction bases with no gene match: 12. Germline lookup yields CDR1 LGHDT and CDR2 YNNKEL (reference sequence).

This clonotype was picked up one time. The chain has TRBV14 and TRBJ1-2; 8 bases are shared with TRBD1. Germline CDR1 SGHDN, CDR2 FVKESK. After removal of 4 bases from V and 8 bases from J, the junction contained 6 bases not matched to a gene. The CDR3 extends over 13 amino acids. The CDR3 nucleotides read TGTGCCAGCAGCCTCAGGGGGCTGGGAGGCTACACCTTC. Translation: CASSLRGLGGYTF. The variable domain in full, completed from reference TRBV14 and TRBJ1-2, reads EAGVTQFPSHSVIEKGQTVTLRCDPISGHDNLYWYRRVMGKEIKFLLHFVKESKQDESGMPNNRFLAERTGGTYSTLKVQPAELEDSGVYFCASSLRGLGGYTFGSGTRLTVV.

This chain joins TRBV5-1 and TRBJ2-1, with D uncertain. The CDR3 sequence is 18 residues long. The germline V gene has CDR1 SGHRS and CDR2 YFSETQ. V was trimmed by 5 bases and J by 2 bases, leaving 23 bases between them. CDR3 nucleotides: TGCGCCAGCAGTCTGGGTCTACTATCTCGTCCAGCCTACAATGAGCAGTTCTTC. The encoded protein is CASSLGLLSRPAYNEQFF.

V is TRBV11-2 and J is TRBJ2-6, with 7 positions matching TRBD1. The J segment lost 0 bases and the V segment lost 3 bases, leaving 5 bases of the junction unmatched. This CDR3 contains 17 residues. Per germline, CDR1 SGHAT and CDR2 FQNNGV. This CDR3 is CASSFGTVDSGANVLTF. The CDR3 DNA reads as TGTGCCAGCAGCTTCGGGACAGTAGACTCTGGGGCCAACGTCCTGACTTTC.